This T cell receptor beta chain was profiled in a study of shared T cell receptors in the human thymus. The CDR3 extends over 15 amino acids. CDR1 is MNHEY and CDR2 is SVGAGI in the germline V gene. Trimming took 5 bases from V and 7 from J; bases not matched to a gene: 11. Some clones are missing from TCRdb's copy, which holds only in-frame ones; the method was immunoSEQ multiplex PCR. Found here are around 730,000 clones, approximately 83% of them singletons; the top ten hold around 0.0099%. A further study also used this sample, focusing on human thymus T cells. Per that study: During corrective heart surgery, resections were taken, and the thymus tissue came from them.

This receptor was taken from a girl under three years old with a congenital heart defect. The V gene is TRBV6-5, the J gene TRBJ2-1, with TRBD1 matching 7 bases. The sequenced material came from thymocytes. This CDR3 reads CASSRTGDVINEQFF. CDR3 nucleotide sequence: TGTGCCAGCAGTCGAACAGGGGATGTCATTAATGAGCAGTTCTTC.